The 16 T cell receptor beta chains listed next were all sequenced from one sample in a study of blood T cell repertoires in COVID-19. This table comes from immunoSEQ multiplex PCR, and its TCRdb copy is limited to in-frame clones, with some not included. The repertoire includes roughly 290,000 clones, roughly 88% of them detected once, and roughly 4% sits in the top ten. Sequenced sample: PBMCs or T cells enriched from blood (not recorded which). These TCRs come from a woman aged 25 to 39 who had recovered from COVID-19.

This clone was counted a single time. The V call is TRBV7-6, the J call TRBJ1-1; D perhaps matches TRBD1 (6 bases). V lost 2 bases and J 1 base, leaving 11 bases between the germline ends. The CDR3 has 15 amino acids. Germline CDR1 reads SGHVS; CDR2 reads FNYEAQ. The CDR3 sequence: CASSLMVQGNTEAFF. In DNA form, the CDR3 reads TGTGCCAGCAGCTTAATGGTACAGGGGAACACTGAAGCTTTCTTT.

This sequence joins TRBV14 and TRBJ1-2; D call uncertain. The CDR3 runs 11 residues. With 0 bases removed from V and 8 bases from J, the gap between germline ends came to 4 bases. CDR1 SGHDN and CDR2 FVKESK come from the germline V gene. CDR3 loop: CASSQEGGYTF. Written as DNA, the CDR3 is TGTGCCAGCAGCCAAGAGGGCGGCTACACCTTC.

In DNA form, the CDR3 reads TGTGCCAGCAGTTCGAAGGACAGGAGGACTGAAGCTTTCTTT. Protein sequence: CASSSKDRRTEAFF. This sequence joins TRBV6-6 and TRBJ1-1; 7 positions agree with TRBD1. The CDR3 loop spans 14 amino acids. Trimming took 4 bases from V and 5 from J; bases not matched to a gene: 7. Per germline, CDR1 MNHNY and CDR2 SVGAGI (reference sequence).

This clone was counted a single time. The chain combines TRBV6-5 with TRBJ2-6; D possibly corresponds to TRBD1 (6 bases). This CDR3 region has 14 residues. Germline V gene sequence: CDR1 MNHEY, CDR2 SVGAGI. The ends were cut back, 5 bases at V and 2 bases at J, with 7 bases in the middle. CDR3 nucleotide sequence: TGTGCCAGCAGTAGGGACACTGGGGCCAACGTCCTGACTTTC. This translates into CASSRDTGANVLTF.

This chain links TRBV3-1 (or the pseudogene TRBV3-2) with TRBJ2-3; 15 positions match TRBD2. CDR1 is LGHDT, CDR2 YNNKEL, per germline (reference sequence). The CDR3 loop spans 19 amino acids. Trimming cost V 2 bases and J 4 bases; bases outside gene matches: 10. CDR3 residues: CASSQPSWTSGRAADTQYF. As DNA, the CDR3 is TGTGCCAGCAGCCAACCCTCCTGGACTAGCGGGAGGGCCGCAGATACGCAGTATTTT.

This sequence joins TRBV6-5 and TRBJ1-1; D is perhaps TRBD1 (6 bases). V lost 2 bases and J 3 bases, leaving 7 bases between the germline ends. Germline V gene sequence: CDR1 MNHEY, CDR2 SVGAGI. CDR3 length equals 13 residues. The CDR3 loop reads CASSYKGDTEAFF. Written as DNA, the CDR3 is TGTGCCAGCAGTTACAAGGGGGACACTGAAGCTTTCTTT.

The rearrangement joins TRBV18 to TRBJ1-6; TRBD1 aligns across 7 bases. The germline gives CDR1 KGHSH, CDR2 LQKENI. The CDR3 has 15 residues. V lost 6 bases to trimming and J lost 8 bases; unmatched junction nucleotides: 10. The CDR3 nucleotides are TGTGCCAGCTCCTACGGACAGGAAGGATATTCACCCCTCCACTTT. Its translation is CASSYGQEGYSPLHF. The entire variable domain, with the rest obtained from reference TRBV18 and TRBJ1-6, is as follows: NAGVMQNPRHLVRRRGQEARLRCSPMKGHSHVYWYRQLPEEGLKFMVYLQKENIIDESGMPKERFSAEFPKEGPSILRIQQVVRGDSAAYFCASSYGQEGYSPLHFGNGTRLTVT.

The genes are TRBV14 and TRBJ1-1; no definite D call. Per germline, CDR1 SGHDN and CDR2 FVKESK. CDR3 length equals 13 residues. V was trimmed by 0 bases and J by 6 bases, leaving 8 bases between them. The CDR3 DNA sequence: TGTGCCAGCAGCCAAGACCTGGCGGCTGAAGCTTTCTTT. It translates to CASSQDLAAEAFF.

This chain uses TRBV28 with TRBJ1-6; 10 bases fit TRBD1. The CDR3 is 16 residues long. In germline, CDR1 is MDHEN, CDR2 SYDVKM. V trimming: 5 bases; J trimming: 7 bases; junction bases outside the gene matches: 8. DNA of the CDR3: TGTGCCAGCAGTAGACAGGGGGCGCTTGGGAATTCACCCCTCCACTTT. Translating it yields CASSRQGALGNSPLHF.

V and J are TRBV6-5 and TRBJ1-1, with a possible D match to TRBD1 (6 bases). The V and J ends lost 7 bases and 4 bases respectively, with 10 bases between them. The CDR3 spans 12 residues. Germline lookup yields CDR1 MNHEY and CDR2 SVGAGI. CDR3 sequence reads: CASTGGGTEAFF. CDR3 DNA sequence: TGTGCCAGCACGGGGGGCGGCACTGAAGCTTTCTTT.

The chain joins TRBV27 to TRBJ1-5; D is undetermined. The CDR3 runs 13 residues. The germline V gene encodes CDR1 MNHEY and CDR2 SMNVEV (reference sequence). Trimming cost V 5 bases and J 0 bases, with 5 bases left between them. CDR3 sequence (DNA): TGTGCCAGCAGTATCCATAGCAATCAGCCCCAGCATTTT. Its translation is CASSIHSNQPQHF.

This chain uses TRBV9 with TRBJ1-4, with 8 nucleotides matching TRBD1. V was clipped by 3 bases and J by 2 bases; unmatched bases: 9. Germline CDR1 reads SGDLS; CDR2 reads YYNGEE. This CDR3 is 17 amino acids long. The CDR3 spells CASSAGDRTGTNEKLFF. CDR3 in DNA: TGTGCCAGCAGCGCGGGGGACAGGACCGGTACTAATGAAAAACTGTTTTTT.

This rearrangement joins TRBV7-3 to TRBJ2-1, with D possibly matching TRBD1 (6 bases). V was pared by 4 bases and J by 7 bases, with 11 bases between. Per the germline V gene, CDR1 is SGHTA and CDR2 is FQGTGA. This CDR3 comprises 13 residues. The CDR3 loop reads CASSSGTGNEQFF. DNA of the CDR3: TGTGCCAGCAGCTCCGGCACAGGGAATGAGCAGTTCTTC.

This sequence joins TRBV5-5 and TRBJ1-6; 7 nucleotides match TRBD1. This CDR3 contains 15 residues. From germline, CDR1 is SGHKS and CDR2 YYEKEE (reference sequence). The V and J ends lost 6 bases and 6 bases, in that order; junction bases with no gene match: 9. The CDR3 region has the DNA TGTGCCAGCACCCCTCCGGGGACAGTTAATTCACCCCTCCACTTT. Translated, it gives CASTPPGTVNSPLHF.

V usage is TRBV9 and J usage is TRBJ2-7; 11 nucleotides align to TRBD1. CDR1 and CDR2 from the germline V gene are SGDLS and YYNGEE. The CDR3 covers 15 residues. The ends lost 3 bases at V and 3 bases at J; junction bases unmatched: 5. CDR3 nucleotide sequence: TGTGCCAGCAGCGCCACCGGGACAGGGGGCTACGAGCAGTACTTC. Encoded protein: CASSATGTGGYEQYF.

The V gene is TRBV5-1, the J gene TRBJ2-7; D perhaps matches TRBD2 (7 bases). CDR1 and CDR2 (germline): SGHRS, YFSETQ. V shed 1 base and J shed 2 bases, with 13 bases lying between them. This CDR3 is built from 15 residues. This chain's CDR3 is CASSLRGGLPYEQYF. CDR3 DNA: TGCGCCAGCAGCTTGAGGGGGGGACTTCCCTACGAGCAGTACTTC.